The source of this T cell receptor (beta chain) is a study of blood T cell repertoires in COVID-19. The wider study: PBMCs, B-cell-depleted T cells, or T cells provided the cDNA or gDNA that made up the material.

Assay: immunoSEQ multiplex PCR; the TCRdb copy retains only in-frame clones and omits some. Of about 170,000 clones in the sample, approximately 84% are singletons; the top ten hold under 3.5%. The table lists this clone with a few counts. Seattle's enrolled individuals joined amid active infection and were then monitored longitudinally. Trimming removed 8 bases from V and 4 bases from J, with 11 bases in between. Looked up from germline, CDR1 is MNHNY and CDR2 is SVGAGI (reference sequence). The CDR3 has 12 residues. The material sequenced was peripheral blood. The rearrangement joins TRBV6-6 to TRBJ1-2; TRBD1 is a possible D gene (5 bases). The receptor was derived from a woman older than 75 with COVID-19, enrolled during active disease. The CDR3 coding sequence is TGTGCCAGCCATGAACAGGTCTATGGCTACACCTTC. As protein: CASHEQVYGYTF.